The 18 T cell receptor beta chains presented below share a single source sample, sequenced in a study of T cells in women clearing cervical HPV infection (dated by TCRdb to the late 2010s). Receptor libraries were prepared by the immunoSEQ multiplex PCR assay. The table comes from immuneACCESS by way of TCRdb, which keeps in-frame sequences with V and J called. Part of the clones is missing from these tables; in studies checked, under half for an unresolved V gene and the rest for unknown reasons. The sample table includes 30,000 to 35,000 clones. More than 7% of the sample rests with the top ten. Sequencing was performed on blood buffy coat. Every receptor here comes from a woman between 18 and 69 years old with a cervical HPV16 infection that either progressed to CIN3+ or cleared (not recorded which).

The part of the CDR3 DNA that was read is TGTGCCAGCTCACCGGGACAGAGAGATGGT. This gives the protein CASSPGQRDG. The complete CDR3 protein is CASSPGQRDGQYF. V and J are TRBV18 and TRBJ2-4; 7 bases align to TRBD1. The CDR3 end falls 3 residues outside the read, so it is completed with the germline J gene. CDR1 is KGHSH and CDR2 is LQKENI in the germline V gene. The CDR3 is 13 amino acids. The variable domain in full, with the rest retrieved from reference TRBV18 and TRBJ2-4, is NAGVMQNPRHLVRRRGQEARLRCSPMKGHSHVYWYRQLPEEGLKFMVYLQKENIIDESGMPKERFSAEFPKEGPSILRIQQVVRGDSAAYFCASSPGQRDGQYFGAGTRLSVL.

CDR3 amino acids: CASSLGYATLGSEAFF. The part of the CDR3 DNA that was read is TGTGCCAGCAGCTTAGGGTACGCGACCCTAGGCTCTGAA. The chain uses TRBV7-8 and TRBJ1-1; D not certain. The DNA ends 3 residues before the CDR3 does, and the rest of the CDR3 is filled in from the germline J gene. V was trimmed by 1 base and J by 6 bases, leaving 18 bases between them. The CDR3 is 16 amino acids. Germline CDR1 SGHVS, CDR2 FQNEAQ.

Here the CDR3 reads CASSFAGSSYEQYF. Partial CDR3 DNA: TGTGCCAGCAGCTTTGCGGGGAGCTCCTACGAG. The J gene is TRBJ2-7, the V gene TRBV7-2; weak D call: TRBD2 (6 bases). The read falls 3 residues short of the CDR3 end, and the missing part is taken from the germline J gene. Trimming removed 3 bases at V and 0 bases at J, with 9 bases between. This CDR3 has 14 residues. The germline gives CDR1 SGHTA, CDR2 FQGNSA.

Points on this clone: The read terminates 3 residues ahead of where the CDR3 ends, so the germline J gene completes it. The chain is built from TRBV7-9 and TRBJ2-5, with 7 nucleotides matching TRBD2. The CDR3 is made up of 15 amino acids. Looked up from germline, CDR1 is SEHNR and CDR2 is FQNEAQ (reference sequence). V was pared by 1 base and J by 2 bases, with 4 bases of the junction left unmatched. The DNA read from the CDR3 is TGTGCCAGCAGCTTAGGGGTCGGGGGGCAAGAGACC. It specifies CASSLGVGGQET. The complete CDR3 sequence is CASSLGVGGQETQYF.

A word on this clone: The read falls 3 residues short of the CDR3 end, and the missing part is taken from the germline J gene. The rearrangement uses TRBV7-3 and TRBJ2-3; 9 bases fit TRBD2. V gave up 0 bases and J gave up 6 bases; unmatched junction bases: 4. This CDR3 contains 15 residues. The germline CDR1 and CDR2 sequences are SGHTA and FQGTGA. The CDR3 sequence is CASSLTAGGRDTQYF. The sequenced part of the CDR3 DNA is TGTGCCAGCAGCTTAACGGCGGGGGGGCGGGATACG. The entire variable domain, with the rest obtained from reference TRBV7-3 and TRBJ2-3, is as follows: GAGVSQTPSNKVTEKGKYVELRCDPISGHTALYWYRQSLGQGPEFLIYFQGTGAADDSGLPNDRFFAVRPEGSVSTLKIQRTERGDSAVYLCASSLTAGGRDTQYFGPGTRLTVL.

On this clone itself: The CDR3 end is not reached by the read, which stops 3 residues before it; the germline J gene fills it in. This rearrangement joins TRBV18 to TRBJ1-2; 8 bases line up with TRBD1. Germline values: CDR1 KGHSH, CDR2 LQKENI. The CDR3 contains 14 residues. CDR3 residues: CASSLQGATYDYTF. The DNA read from the CDR3 is TGTGCCAGCTCACTGCAGGGGGCTACCTACGAC. The complete variable domain, with remaining parts taken from reference TRBV18 and TRBJ1-2, reads NAGVMQNPRHLVRRRGQEARLRCSPMKGHSHVYWYRQLPEEGLKFMVYLQKENIIDESGMPKERFSAEFPKEGPSILRIQQVVRGDSAAYFCASSLQGATYDYTFGSGTRLTVV.

Comment on this clone: The read falls 3 residues short of the CDR3 end, and the missing part is taken from the germline J gene. The J gene is TRBJ2-7, the V gene TRBV11-1, with D possibly matching TRBD1 (6 bases). Germline CDR1 and CDR2: SGHAT and FQDESV (reference sequence). V was pared by 3 bases and J by 4 bases, with 13 bases between. The CDR3 has 14 amino acids. The chain's CDR3 is CASSLGAPPYEQYF. Partial CDR3 DNA: TGTGCCAGCAGCTTGGGGGCCCCCCCTTACGAG.

Worth noting for this clone: The missing CDR3 end, 3 residues past where the read stops, is filled in from the germline J gene. V usage is TRBV19 and J usage is TRBJ2-1; the match to TRBD1 covers 7 bases. CDR3 length: 13 amino acids. Germline lookup yields CDR1 LNHDA and CDR2 SQIVND (reference sequence). The J segment lost 9 bases and the V segment lost 5 bases, leaving 7 bases of the junction unmatched. CDR3 DNA (partial): TGTGCCAGTAGTGTGACACAGGGGACTGAG. Amino acid sequence: CASSVTQGTE. The entire CDR3 reads CASSVTQGTEQFF.

A word on this clone: The read terminates 3 residues ahead of where the CDR3 ends, so the germline J gene completes it. The chain has TRBV5-4 and TRBJ2-7; 7 bases fit TRBD1. V gave up 0 bases and J gave up 0 bases; unmatched junction bases: 6. CDR1 and CDR2 from the germline V gene are SGHNT and YYREEE (reference sequence). CDR3 length equals 16 residues. The CDR3 sequence: CASSLAGQASSYEQYF. CDR3 DNA (partial): TGTGCCAGCAGCTTGGCCGGACAGGCCAGCTCCTACGAG. The variable domain in full, with the rest retrieved from reference TRBV5-4 and TRBJ2-7, is ETGVTQSPTHLIKTRGQQVTLRCSSQSGHNTVSWYQQALGQGPQFIFQYYREEENGRGNFPPRFSGLQFPNYSSELNVNALELDDSALYLCASSLAGQASSYEQYFGPGTRLTVT.

To note about this clone: The read is 3 residues too short to cover the CDR3 end, so that end is filled in from the germline J gene. The rearrangement links TRBV10-3 to TRBJ1-2; D is possibly TRBD1 (5 bases). In germline, CDR1 is ENHRY, CDR2 SYGVKD. The length of the CDR3 is 14 residues. V was trimmed by 7 bases and J by 0 bases, leaving 12 bases between them. Incomplete CDR3 DNA: TGTGCCATCACCAGGGATCCCTCTAACTATGGC. Translation: CAITRDPSNYG. The full CDR3 sequence reads CAITRDPSNYGYTF.

Concerning this clone: The read ends 3 residues shy of where the CDR3 ends; the end is completed using the germline J gene. The rearrangement uses TRBV6-2 or TRBV6-3 and TRBJ2-5; TRBD1 aligns across 7 bases. The CDR3 sequence is 14 residues long. Germline CDR1 reads MNHEY; CDR2 reads SVGEGT. The J segment lost 0 bases and the V segment lost 6 bases, leaving 4 bases of the junction unmatched. The CDR3 region is CASRGQQYQETQYF. Incomplete CDR3 DNA: TGTGCCAGCAGGGGACAGCAGTACCAAGAGACC.

About this clone: The CDR3 is cut off 3 residues early in the read; its end comes from the germline J gene. This chain links TRBV2 with TRBJ2-3; TRBD2 aligns across 11 bases. Germline V CDR1 and CDR2: SNHLY, FYNNEI. The CDR3 sequence is 17 residues long. Unmatched junction bases numbered 3, after V lost 0 bases and J lost 1 base. CDR3 sequence reads: CASSEALTSGGTDTQYF. CDR3 DNA (partial): TGTGCCAGCAGTGAAGCGCTGACTAGCGGGGGCACAGATACG.

To note about this clone: The read halts 3 residues ahead of the CDR3 end, with the missing end drawn from the germline J gene. The rearrangement joins TRBV18 to TRBJ1-2; 7 bases are a match to TRBD1. Germline CDR1 and CDR2: KGHSH and LQKENI. The CDR3 has 14 residues. The CDR3 region is CASSPWTGTDTYTF. The CDR3 DNA, read in part, is TGTGCCAGCTCACCATGGACAGGCACAGATACC. Full variable domain (rest looked up from reference TRBV18 and TRBJ1-2): NAGVMQNPRHLVRRRGQEARLRCSPMKGHSHVYWYRQLPEEGLKFMVYLQKENIIDESGMPKERFSAEFPKEGPSILRIQQVVRGDSAAYFCASSPWTGTDTYTFGSGTRLTVV.

A note on this clone: The CDR3 end falls 3 residues outside the read, so it is completed with the germline J gene. The V gene is TRBV20-1, the J gene TRBJ2-5; D uncertain. V was clipped by 3 bases and J by 1 base, with 12 bases between them. Germline-derived CDR1 and CDR2 are DFQATT and SNEGSKA (reference sequence). CDR3 length equals 14 residues. The part of the CDR3 DNA that was read is TGCAGTGCTAGCGGGTTAGACCGCCAAGAGACC. Translation: CSASGLDRQET. The CDR3 reads in full as CSASGLDRQETQYF.

As regards this clone: The read ends 3 residues shy of where the CDR3 ends; the end is completed using the germline J gene. This sequence joins TRBV18 and TRBJ1-2, with 7 bases fitting TRBD1. The CDR3 spans 16 residues. Germline loops: CDR1 KGHSH, CDR2 LQKENI. CDR3 sequence reads: CASSGYLTGMGGDYTF. CDR3 bases read: TGTGCCAGCTCTGGGTACTTGACAGGGATGGGCGGTGAC. The entire variable domain, with the rest obtained from reference TRBV18 and TRBJ1-2, is as follows: NAGVMQNPRHLVRRRGQEARLRCSPMKGHSHVYWYRQLPEEGLKFMVYLQKENIIDESGMPKERFSAEFPKEGPSILRIQQVVRGDSAAYFCASSGYLTGMGGDYTFGSGTRLTVV.

As for this clone: The CDR3 end falls 3 residues outside the read, so it is completed with the germline J gene. This chain connects TRBV2 to TRBJ1-5, with D possibly being TRBD1 (6 bases). V was shortened by 8 bases and J by 2 bases, with 10 bases between the two germline ends. Germline CDR1 is SNHLY and CDR2 is FYNNEI. The CDR3 is 13 amino acids. This CDR3 is CASHRVGNQPQHF. The sequenced CDR3 bases are TGTGCCAGCCACAGGGTGGGCAATCAGCCC.

On this clone: The observed sequence ends 3 residues before the CDR3 terminus, with the missing tail filled in from the germline J gene. V is TRBV20-1 and J is TRBJ2-7; 7 bases fit TRBD1. V shed 6 bases and J 5 bases; nucleotides not matched to a gene: 10. Germline CDR1 is DFQATT and CDR2 is SNEGSKA (reference sequence). The CDR3 length is 13 residues. CDR3 sequence reads: CSATITGDHEQYF. The sequenced part of the CDR3 DNA is TGCAGTGCAACAATCACAGGGGACCACGAG.

About this clone: The CDR3 end falls 3 residues outside the read, so it is completed with the germline J gene. The chain employs TRBV6-1 and TRBJ2-7; D perhaps matches TRBD1 (6 bases). Trimming removed 4 bases from V and 6 bases from J, with 10 bases in between. Per the germline V gene, CDR1 is MNHNS and CDR2 is SASEGT. CDR3 length equals 12 residues. The part of the CDR3 DNA that was read is TGTGCCAGCAGTGCCAACAGGGCCGAG. It codes for CASSANRAE. The CDR3 as a whole reads CASSANRAEQYF.